This T cell receptor beta chain stems from a study of cytomegalovirus exposure and HLA in healthy donors. General study points: In the analysis, some V segments, TRBV6-2 and TRBV6-3 included, were excluded as indistinguishable.

As regards this clone: What it recognizes is unknown.

CDR3 size: 17 residues. From germline, CDR1 is SGDLS and CDR2 YYNGEE. V was clipped by 0 bases and J by 4 bases; unmatched bases: 11. The PCR used 60 Vbeta and 13 Jbeta primers. Profiling relied on immunoSEQ multiplex PCR, and the TCRdb table lists in-frame clones only, not all of them. The sample lists 150,000 or so clones, about three quarters seen once, with about 10% in the top ten. The receptor comes from a man aged 30 to 39 in good health and CMV-seropositive. The sample comprised PBMCs. The J gene is TRBJ2-5, the V gene TRBV9; 8 bases map to TRBD1. The CDR3 region is CASSVAGGVIGGETQYF. The CDR3 bases are TGTGCCAGCAGCGTAGCAGGGGGCGTCATTGGAGGAGAGACCCAGTACTTC.